This TCR beta chain stems from a study of shared clonotypes between healthy human individuals. Notes on the study in general: As a rule, naive subsets had a larger estimated richness than memory subsets.

The CDR3 extends over 15 amino acids. Germline-derived CDR1 and CDR2 are SGHAT and FQNNGV. Germline trimming cut 5 bases from V and 1 base from J; bases unmatched to any gene: 5. Sequencing was at deep level. Data came from immunoSEQ multiplex PCR; TCRdb stores just in-frame clones and leaves some out. The data show roughly 2.4 million clones, approximately 94% seen once. In regard to this clone: Antigen specificity is unknown.

Partitioning of CD4+ cells yielded a CD45RA+ naive subset and a CD45RA-negative memory subset. This chain uses TRBV11-2 with TRBJ1-1, with 9 bases identical to TRBD1. The clonotype comes from a man aged 18 to 29 in good health. The sample consisted of naive CD4+ T cells sorted from blood. Subset in this sample: CD45RA+ positively selected. The CDR3 is CASSRRTGENTEAFF. Written as DNA, the CDR3 is TGTGCCAGCAGCCGGCGGACAGGGGAGAACACTGAAGCTTTCTTT.